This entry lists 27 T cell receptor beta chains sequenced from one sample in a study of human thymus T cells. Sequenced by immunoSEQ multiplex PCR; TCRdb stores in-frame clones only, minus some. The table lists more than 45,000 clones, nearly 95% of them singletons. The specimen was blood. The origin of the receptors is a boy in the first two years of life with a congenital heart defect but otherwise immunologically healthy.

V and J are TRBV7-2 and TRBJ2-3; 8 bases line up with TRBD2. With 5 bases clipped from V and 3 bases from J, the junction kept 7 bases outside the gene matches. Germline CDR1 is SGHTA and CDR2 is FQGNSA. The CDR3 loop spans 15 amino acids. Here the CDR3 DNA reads TGTGCCAGCAGCCAGAGCGGGGGAGGGACAGATACGCAGTATTTT. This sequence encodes CASSQSGGGTDTQYF.

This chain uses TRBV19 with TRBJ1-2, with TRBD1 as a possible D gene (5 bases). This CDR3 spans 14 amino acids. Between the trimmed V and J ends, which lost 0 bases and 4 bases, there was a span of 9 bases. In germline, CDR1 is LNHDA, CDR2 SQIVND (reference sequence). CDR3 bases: TGTGCCAGTAGTATAGATACAGGCATCTATGGCTACACCTTC. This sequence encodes CASSIDTGIYGYTF.

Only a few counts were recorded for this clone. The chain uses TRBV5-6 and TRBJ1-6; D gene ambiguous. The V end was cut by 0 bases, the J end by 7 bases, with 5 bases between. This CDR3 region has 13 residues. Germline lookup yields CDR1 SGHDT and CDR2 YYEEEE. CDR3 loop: CASSLGQNSPLHF. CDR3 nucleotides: TGTGCCAGCAGCTTGGGCCAGAATTCACCCCTCCACTTT.

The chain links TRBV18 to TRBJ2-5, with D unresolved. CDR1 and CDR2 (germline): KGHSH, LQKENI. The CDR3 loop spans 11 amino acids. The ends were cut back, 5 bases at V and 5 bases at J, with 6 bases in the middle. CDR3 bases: TGTGCCAGCTCATCACAGGAGACCCAGTACTTC. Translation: CASSSQETQYF.

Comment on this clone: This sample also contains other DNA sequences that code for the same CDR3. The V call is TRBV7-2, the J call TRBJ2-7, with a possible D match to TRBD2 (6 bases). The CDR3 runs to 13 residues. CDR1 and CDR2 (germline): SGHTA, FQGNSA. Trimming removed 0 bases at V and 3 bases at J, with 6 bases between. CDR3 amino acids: CASSLAGGYEQYF. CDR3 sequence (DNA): TGTGCCAGCAGCTTAGCGGGAGGCTACGAGCAGTACTTC.

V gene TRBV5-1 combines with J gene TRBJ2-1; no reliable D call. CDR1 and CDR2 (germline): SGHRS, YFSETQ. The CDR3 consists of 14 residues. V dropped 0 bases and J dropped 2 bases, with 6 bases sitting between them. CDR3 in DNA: TGCGCCAGCAGCTTGGGTACGGCCTACAATGAGCAGTTCTTC. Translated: CASSLGTAYNEQFF.

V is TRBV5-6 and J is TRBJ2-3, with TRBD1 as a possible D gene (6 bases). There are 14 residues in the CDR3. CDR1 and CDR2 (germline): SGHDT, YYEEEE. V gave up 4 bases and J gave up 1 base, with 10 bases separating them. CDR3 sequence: CASSVGARTDTQYF. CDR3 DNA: TGTGCCAGCAGCGTGGGGGCCCGCACAGATACGCAGTATTTT. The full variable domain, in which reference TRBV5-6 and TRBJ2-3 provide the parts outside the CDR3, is DAGVTQSPTHLIKTRGQQVTLRCSPKSGHDTVSWYQQALGQGPQFIFQYYEEEERQRGNFPDRFSGHQFPNYSSELNVNALLLGDSALYLCASSVGARTDTQYFGPGTRLTVL.

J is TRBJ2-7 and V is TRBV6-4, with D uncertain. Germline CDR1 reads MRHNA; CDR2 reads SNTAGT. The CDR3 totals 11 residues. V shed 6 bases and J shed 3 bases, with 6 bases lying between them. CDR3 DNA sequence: TGTGCCAGCAGGACAAACTACGAGCAGTACTTC. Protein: CASRTNYEQYF.

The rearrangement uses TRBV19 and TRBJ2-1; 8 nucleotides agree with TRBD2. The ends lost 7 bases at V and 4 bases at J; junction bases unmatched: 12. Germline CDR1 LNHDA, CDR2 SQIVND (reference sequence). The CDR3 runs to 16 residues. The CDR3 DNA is TGTGCCAGTATGGTAATGACGGGGGGGCTGTACAATGAGCAGTTCTTC. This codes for CASMVMTGGLYNEQFF. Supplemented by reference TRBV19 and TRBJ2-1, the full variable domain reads DGGITQSPKYLFRKEGQNVTLSCEQNLNHDAMYWYRQDPGQGLRLIYYSQIVNDFQKGDIAEGYSVSREKKESFPLTVTSAQKNPTAFYLCASMVMTGGLYNEQFFGPGTRLTVL.

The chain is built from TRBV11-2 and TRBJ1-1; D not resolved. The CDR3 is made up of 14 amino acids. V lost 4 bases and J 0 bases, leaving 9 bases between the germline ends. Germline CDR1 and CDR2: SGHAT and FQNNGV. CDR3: CASSSFKVNTEAFF. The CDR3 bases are TGTGCCAGCAGCTCGTTCAAGGTGAACACTGAAGCTTTCTTT.

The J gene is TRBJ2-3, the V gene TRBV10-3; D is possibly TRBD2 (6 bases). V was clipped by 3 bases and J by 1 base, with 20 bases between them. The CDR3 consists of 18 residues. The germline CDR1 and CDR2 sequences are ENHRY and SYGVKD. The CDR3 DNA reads TGTGCCATCAGTGATCCCTACTGGGCGGGAAGCCGCACAGATACGCAGTATTTT. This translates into CAISDPYWAGSRTDTQYF.

The CDR3 is CASSLLGTGNSYEQYF. The DNA for the CDR3 is TGTGCCAGCAGCTTACTTGGGACAGGGAACTCCTACGAGCAGTACTTC. The chain carries TRBV5-6 and TRBJ2-7; 9 nucleotides match TRBD1. J lost 0 bases, V lost 2 bases, and 6 bases had no gene match. The CDR3 length is 16 residues. Germline V gives CDR1 SGHDT, CDR2 YYEEEE.

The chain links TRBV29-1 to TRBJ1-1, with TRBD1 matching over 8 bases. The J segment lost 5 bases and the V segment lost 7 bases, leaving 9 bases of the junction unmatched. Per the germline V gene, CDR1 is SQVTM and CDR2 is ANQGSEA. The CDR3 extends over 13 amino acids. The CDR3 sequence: CSAWTGWGTEAFF. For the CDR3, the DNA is TGCAGCGCGTGGACAGGGTGGGGAACTGAAGCTTTCTTT.

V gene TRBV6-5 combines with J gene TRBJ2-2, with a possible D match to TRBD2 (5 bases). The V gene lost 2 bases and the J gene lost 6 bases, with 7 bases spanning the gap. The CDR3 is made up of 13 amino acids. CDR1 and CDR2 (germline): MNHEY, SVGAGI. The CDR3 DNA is TGTGCCAGCAGTTACGTCGGGGCCGGGGAGCTGTTTTTT. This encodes CASSYVGAGELFF.

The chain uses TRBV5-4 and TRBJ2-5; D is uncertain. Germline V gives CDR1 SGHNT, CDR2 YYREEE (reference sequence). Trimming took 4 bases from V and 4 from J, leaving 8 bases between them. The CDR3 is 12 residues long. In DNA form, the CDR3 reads TGTGCCAGCAGCGATACCCCAGAGACCCAGTACTTC. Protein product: CASSDTPETQYF.

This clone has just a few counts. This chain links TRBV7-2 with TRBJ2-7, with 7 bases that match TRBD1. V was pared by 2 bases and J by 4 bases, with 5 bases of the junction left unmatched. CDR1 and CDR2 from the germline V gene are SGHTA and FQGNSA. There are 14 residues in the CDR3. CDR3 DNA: TGTGCCAGCAGCTTATCCCAGGGGGTGTACGAGCAGTACTTC. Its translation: CASSLSQGVYEQYF. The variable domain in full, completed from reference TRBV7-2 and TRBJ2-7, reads GAGVSQSPSNKVTEKGKDVELRCDPISGHTALYWYRQSLGQGLEFLIYFQGNSAPDKSGLPSDRFSAERTGGSVSTLTIQRTQQEDSAVYLCASSLSQGVYEQYFGPGTRLTVT.

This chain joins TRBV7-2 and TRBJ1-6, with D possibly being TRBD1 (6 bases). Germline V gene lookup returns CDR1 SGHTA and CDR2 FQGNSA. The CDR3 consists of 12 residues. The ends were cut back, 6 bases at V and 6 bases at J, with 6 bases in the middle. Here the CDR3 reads CASRDSNSPLHF. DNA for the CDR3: TGTGCCAGCAGGGACAGTAATTCACCCCTCCACTTT. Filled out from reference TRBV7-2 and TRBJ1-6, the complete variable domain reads GAGVSQSPSNKVTEKGKDVELRCDPISGHTALYWYRQSLGQGLEFLIYFQGNSAPDKSGLPSDRFSAERTGGSVSTLTIQRTQQEDSAVYLCASRDSNSPLHFGNGTRLTVT.

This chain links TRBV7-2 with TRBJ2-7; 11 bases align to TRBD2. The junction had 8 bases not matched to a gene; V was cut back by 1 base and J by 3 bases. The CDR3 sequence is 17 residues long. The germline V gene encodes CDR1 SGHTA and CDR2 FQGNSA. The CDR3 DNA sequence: TGTGCCAGCAGCTTAGTAGCGGGGGGGCGGTTCGACTACGAGCAGTACTTC. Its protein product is CASSLVAGGRFDYEQYF.

The CDR3, as DNA: TGCGCCAGCAGCTTGGCCGGTTCACTGACAGGGGCAGGCTATGGCTACACCTTC. It codes for CASSLAGSLTGAGYGYTF. V and J are TRBV5-1 and TRBJ1-2; 8 bases align to TRBD1. CDR1 is SGHRS and CDR2 is YFSETQ in the germline V gene. The CDR3 has 18 residues. V dropped 0 bases and J dropped 4; count of bases not matched to a gene: 14.

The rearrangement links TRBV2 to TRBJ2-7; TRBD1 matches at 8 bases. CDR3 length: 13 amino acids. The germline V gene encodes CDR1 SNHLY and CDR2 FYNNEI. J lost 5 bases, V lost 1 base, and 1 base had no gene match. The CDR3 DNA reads TGTGCCAGCAGTGAAGGGACAGGGAACGAGCAGTACTTC. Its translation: CASSEGTGNEQYF.

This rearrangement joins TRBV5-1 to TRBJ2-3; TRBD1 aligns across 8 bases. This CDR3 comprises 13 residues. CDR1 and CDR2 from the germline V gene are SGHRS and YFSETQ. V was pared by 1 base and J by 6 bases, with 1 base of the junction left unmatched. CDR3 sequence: CASSLTGGDTQYF. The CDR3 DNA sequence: TGCGCCAGCAGCTTGACAGGGGGGGATACGCAGTATTTT.

CDR3: CASSLQGGYEQYF. CDR3 DNA: TGCGCCAGCAGCTTACAGGGCGGCTACGAGCAGTACTTC. This chain uses TRBV5-1 with TRBJ2-7; D possibly corresponds to TRBD1 (6 bases). V was clipped by 2 bases and J by 3 bases, with 9 bases between them. Germline V lookup: CDR1 SGHRS, CDR2 YFSETQ. This CDR3 spans 13 amino acids.

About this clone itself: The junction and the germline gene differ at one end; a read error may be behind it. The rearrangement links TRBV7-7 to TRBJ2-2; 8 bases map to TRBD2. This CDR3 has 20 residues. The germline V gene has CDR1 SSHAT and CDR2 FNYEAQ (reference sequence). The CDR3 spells CASSLAGIEGAGVSTGELFF. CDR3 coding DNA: TGTGCTAGCAGCTTAGCGGGTATAGAAGGAGCGGGAGTTAGCACCGGGGAGCTGTTTTTT.

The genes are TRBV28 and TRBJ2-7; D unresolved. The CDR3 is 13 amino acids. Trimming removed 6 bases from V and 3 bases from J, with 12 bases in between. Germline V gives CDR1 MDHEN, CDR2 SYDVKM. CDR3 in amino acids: CASRPGWNYEQYF. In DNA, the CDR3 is TGTGCCAGCAGGCCTGGCTGGAACTACGAGCAGTACTTC. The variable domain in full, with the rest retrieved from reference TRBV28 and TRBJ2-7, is DVKVTQSSRYLVKRTGEKVFLECVQDMDHENMFWYRQDPGLGLRLIYFSYDVKMKEKGDIPEGYSVSREKKERFSLILESASTNQTSMYLCASRPGWNYEQYFGPGTRLTVT.

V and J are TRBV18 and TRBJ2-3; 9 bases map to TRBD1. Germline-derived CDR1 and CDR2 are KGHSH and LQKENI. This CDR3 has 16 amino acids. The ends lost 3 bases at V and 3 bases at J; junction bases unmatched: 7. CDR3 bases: TGTGCCAGCTCACCCTTTACAGGGGGCGCAACAGATACGCAGTATTTT. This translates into CASSPFTGGATDTQYF.

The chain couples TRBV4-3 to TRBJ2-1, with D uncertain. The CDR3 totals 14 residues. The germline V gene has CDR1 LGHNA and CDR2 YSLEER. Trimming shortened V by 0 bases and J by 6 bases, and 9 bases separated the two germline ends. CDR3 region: CASSQDPLPNEQFF. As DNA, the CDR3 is TGCGCCAGCAGCCAAGATCCTCTTCCCAATGAGCAGTTCTTC.

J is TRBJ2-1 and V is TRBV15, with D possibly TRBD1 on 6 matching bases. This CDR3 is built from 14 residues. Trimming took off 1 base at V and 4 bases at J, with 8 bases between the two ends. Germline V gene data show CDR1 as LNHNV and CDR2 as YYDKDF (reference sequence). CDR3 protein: CATSRGRGYNEQFF. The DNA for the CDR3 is TGTGCCACCAGCAGAGGTAGGGGGTACAATGAGCAGTTCTTC.